A single sample is the source of the 23 T cell receptor beta chains below, sequenced in a study (dated by TCRdb to between 2015 and 2016). To prepare the library, 5' RACE was applied. For sequencing, an Illumina MiSeq was employed. Through fastp at Q25 and MiXCR, TCRdb rebuilt clones from the public reads, retaining in-frame beta chains. When rows share a CDR3 protein, they turn into one entry using the most common DNA and genes. Here the sample has over 10,000 distinct CDR3 sequences; roughly 51% occur a single time. The leading ten clones occupy about 11% of the sample. Cells that were CD4+CD25+CD127-/low were isolated as Tregs. Sequences were obtained from tumor-infiltrating Tregs sorted from the breast tumor. The receptor source for this set is a female donor with breast cancer.

This clonotype has only a few counts. The chain has TRBV7-3 and TRBJ2-3; D uncertain. The CDR3 covers 16 residues. The germline V gene encodes CDR1 SGHTA and CDR2 FQGTGA. The V end lost 2 bases, the J end lost 0 bases, and 12 bases lay between the germline ends. CDR3 region: CASSLLAATSTDTQYF. The DNA for the CDR3 is TGTGCCAGCAGCTTATTAGCAGCGACTAGCACAGATACGCAGTATTTT.

A few counts support this clonotype. The chain couples TRBV30 to TRBJ1-5; no definite D call. CDR1 and CDR2 (germline): GTSNPN, SVGIG (reference sequence). The V and J ends lost 0 bases and 3 bases respectively, with 9 bases between them. The CDR3 length is 14 residues. CDR3 coding DNA: TGTGCCTGGAGTGTAGGAGGGCCCAATCAGCCCCAGCATTTT. It specifies CAWSVGGPNQPQHF.

This sequence joins TRBV6-5 and TRBJ2-5; D might be TRBD2 (6 bases). Germline-derived CDR1 and CDR2 are MNHEY and SVGAGI. Between the trimmed V and J ends, which lost 4 bases and 2 bases, there was a span of 14 bases. The CDR3 is 15 amino acids. The CDR3 region is CASSSLAGGQETQYF. CDR3 nucleotide sequence: TGTGCCAGCAGTTCATTGGCTGGGGGGCAAGAGACCCAGTACTTC.

The chain uses TRBV7-2 and TRBJ2-7; weak D call: TRBD2 (5 bases). CDR3 size: 13 residues. CDR1 is SGHTA and CDR2 is FQGNSA in the germline V gene. Trimming shortened V by 3 bases and J by 7 bases, and 13 bases separated the two germline ends. The CDR3 bases are TGTGCCAGCAGCTTCTCTCCGGGATCAGAGCAGTACGTC. Translated: CASSFSPGSEQYV.

V gene TRBV6-6 combines with J gene TRBJ1-3; no firm D call. CDR1 is MNHNY and CDR2 is SVGAGI in the germline V gene (reference sequence). The CDR3 runs 11 residues. V lost 8 bases and J 4 bases, leaving 6 bases between the germline ends. The CDR3 loop is CASRLGNTIYF. The DNA for the CDR3 is TGTGCCAGCCGCTTGGGAAACACCATATATTTT.

This chain joins TRBV7-9 and TRBJ2-7; 8 nucleotides line up with TRBD1. The CDR3 has 13 amino acids. The germline V gene encodes CDR1 SEHNR and CDR2 FQNEAQ (reference sequence). Trimming took 3 bases from V and 5 from J; bases not matched to a gene: 3. Written as DNA, the CDR3 is TGTGCCAGCAGCTTCGACAGGGGCGACGAGCAGTACGTC. It is translated as CASSFDRGDEQYV.

This chain uses TRBV11-2 with TRBJ1-3; maybe TRBD1 (6 bases). Per the germline V gene, CDR1 is SGHAT and CDR2 is FQNNGV. This CDR3 spans 15 amino acids. V was clipped by 2 bases and J by 0 bases, with 8 bases between them. The CDR3 region is CASSLRGGSGNTIYF. The CDR3 DNA sequence: TGTGCCAGCAGCTTAAGGGGGGGCTCTGGAAACACCATATATTTT. Complete variable domain (other parts from reference TRBV11-2 and TRBJ1-3): EAGVAQSPRYKIIEKRQSVAFWCNPISGHATLYWYQQILGQGPKLLIQFQNNGVVDDSQLPKDRFSAERLKGVDSTLKIQPAKLEDSAVYLCASSLRGGSGNTIYFGEGSWLTVV.

This clonotype was counted only a few times. V gene TRBV6-2 or TRBV6-3 combines with J gene TRBJ2-1, with 12 bases aligning to TRBD2. The V and J ends lost 1 base and 7 bases, in that order; junction bases with no gene match: 5. Per germline, CDR1 MNHEY and CDR2 SVGEGT. This CDR3 has 16 amino acids. In DNA form, the CDR3 reads TGTGCCAGCAGTTACTTGGGACTAGCGGGTCTGAATGAGCAGTTCTTC. The encoded protein is CASSYLGLAGLNEQFF.

The chain couples TRBV20-1 to TRBJ1-5; TRBD1 is a possible D gene (6 bases). In germline, CDR1 is DFQATT, CDR2 SNEGSKA (reference sequence). Trimming pared 2 bases from V and 6 bases from J, leaving 14 bases between. The CDR3 is 14 amino acids. The CDR3 spells CSARRGQSVQPQHF. DNA of the CDR3: TGCAGTGCTAGACGAGGACAGTCGGTTCAGCCCCAGCATTTT.

The chain couples TRBV7-8 to TRBJ2-3, with 8 bases matching TRBD2. The CDR3 covers 18 residues. CDR1 is SGHVS, CDR2 FQNEAQ, per germline. The J segment lost 6 bases and the V segment lost 5 bases, leaving 19 bases of the junction unmatched. In nucleotides, the CDR3 is TGTGCCAGCAGCCAAAACCTACGGGAGGGCCTAAAGGGGGATACGCAGTATTTT. Protein sequence: CASSQNLREGLKGDTQYF.

This clonotype has just one count. The chain is built from TRBV5-1 and TRBJ2-1; TRBD2 matches 11 bases. Per germline, CDR1 SGHRS and CDR2 YFSETQ. This CDR3 region has 14 residues. J lost 8 bases, V lost 4 bases, and 5 bases had no gene match. The chain's CDR3 is CASSQGLAADEQFF. CDR3 sequence (DNA): TGCGCCAGCAGCCAGGGACTAGCGGCCGATGAGCAGTTCTTC.

This clonotype occurred a few times. CDR3 nucleotides: TGTGCCAGCAGTCAGAGGGGTCAGCCCCAGCATTTT. Translation gives CASSQRGQPQHF. This chain connects TRBV12-3 or TRBV12-4 to TRBJ1-5, with D perhaps TRBD1 (5 bases). The CDR3 is 12 residues long. Trimming removed 5 bases from V and 6 bases from J, with 8 bases in between.

This clonotype was detected only a few times. The genes are TRBV4-2 and TRBJ2-1; possibly TRBD2 for D (6 bases). The CDR3 has 15 residues. Trimming took off 0 bases at V and 8 bases at J, with 14 bases between the two ends. Germline CDR1 reads LGHNA; CDR2 reads YNFKEQ. The DNA of the CDR3 is TGTGCCAGCAGCCAAGAGGGGGGAGAAGGGGATGAGCAGTTCTTC. Amino acid sequence: CASSQEGGEGDEQFF.

Details on this clonotype: The junction differs from germline at one of its ends, possibly a read error. The chain recombines TRBV20-1 with TRBJ2-3; perhaps TRBD1 as D (5 bases). The CDR3 covers 15 residues. Germline CDR1 and CDR2: DFQATT and SNEGSKA (reference sequence). In DNA form, the CDR3 reads TGCAGTGCTGATATTAGTGGGGCTGGCACAGATACACAGTATTTT. Residues: CSADISGAGTDTQYF.

The rearrangement links TRBV24-1 to TRBJ2-5; D not resolved. Germline V gene sequence: CDR1 KGHDR, CDR2 SFDVKD. This CDR3 is 11 amino acids long. V lost 10 bases, J lost 0 bases, and 5 bases lay in between. The CDR3 loop is CATMYQETQYF. The DNA for the CDR3 is TGTGCCACGATGTACCAAGAGACCCAGTACTTC.

In this sample, this clonotype turned up a few times. The chain has TRBV29-1 and TRBJ2-3; a weak D match, TRBD2 (6 bases). In germline, CDR1 is SQVTM, CDR2 ANQGSEA. V was cut by 3 bases and J by 10 bases, with 14 bases left in between. The CDR3 covers 12 residues. CDR3 loop: CSVELANKAQYF. CDR3 in DNA: TGCAGCGTTGAGCTAGCGAATAAGGCGCAGTATTTT.

The sample holds a few counts of this clonotype. The V gene is TRBV12-3 or TRBV12-4, the J gene TRBJ2-7; D uncertain. The V gene lost 3 bases and the J gene lost 0 bases, with 9 bases spanning the gap. CDR3 size: 14 residues. The CDR3 is CASSLSASSYEQYF. The CDR3 nucleotides read TGTGCCAGCAGTTTGTCAGCTAGCTCCTACGAGCAGTACTTC.

With regard to this clonotype: An end of the junction does not agree with germline; a read error may underlie this. V usage is TRBV20-1 and J usage is TRBJ2-1; D is unresolved. Per the germline V gene, CDR1 is DFQATT and CDR2 is SNEGSKA (reference sequence). This CDR3 contains 12 residues. CDR3 coding DNA: TGCAGTGCTAGAACCGTTCGGCGTGGGCAGCTCTTC. This codes for CSARTVRRGQLF.

The chain has TRBV3-1 and TRBJ2-7, with D hard to call. V lost 1 base and J lost 0, with 10 bases in between. The CDR3 consists of 15 residues. From germline, CDR1 is LGHDT and CDR2 YNNKEL (reference sequence). The CDR3 nucleotides read TGTGCCAGCAGCCAAGTACTCGGAAGCTCCTACGAGCAGTACTTC. Translation gives CASSQVLGSSYEQYF.

This sequence joins TRBV29-1 and TRBJ2-5, with 8 bases identical to TRBD2. The CDR3 has 11 residues. V was pared by 6 bases and J by 5 bases, with 2 bases of the junction left unmatched. Germline-derived CDR1 and CDR2 are SQVTM and ANQGSEA. The CDR3 sequence: CSVREGETQYF. The CDR3 coding sequence is TGCAGCGTCCGGGAGGGGGAGACCCAGTACTTC.

This rearrangement joins TRBV20-1 to TRBJ2-1; TRBD2 matches 8 bases. This CDR3 has 13 amino acids. Germline values: CDR1 DFQATT, CDR2 SNEGSKA (reference sequence). The V gene end was trimmed by 4 bases and the J gene end by 6 bases; junction bases not matched to a gene: 5. The CDR3 sequence is CSATGGPGNEQFF. CDR3 DNA sequence: TGCAGTGCTACGGGAGGGCCCGGCAATGAGCAGTTCTTC.

The V and J genes are TRBV5-1 and TRBJ1-6; 9 bases line up with TRBD1. The CDR3 contains 16 residues. The junction had 6 bases not matched to a gene; V was cut back by 0 bases and J by 8 bases. Germline assignment: CDR1 SGHRS and CDR2 YFSETQ. The CDR3 nucleotides read TGCGCCAGCAGCTTGGGACCCACAGGGGGCGATTCACCCCTCCACTTT. It encodes CASSLGPTGGDSPLHF.

The gene calls are TRBV6-1 and TRBJ1-2; no reliable D call. The ends were cut back, 5 bases at V and 6 bases at J, with 13 bases in the middle. This CDR3 spans 13 amino acids. The V gene's germline CDR1 is MNHNS and CDR2 SASEGT. CDR3 region: CASSRSSGDGYTF. CDR3 bases: TGTGCCAGCAGTCGAAGTAGCGGGGATGGCTACACCTTC.